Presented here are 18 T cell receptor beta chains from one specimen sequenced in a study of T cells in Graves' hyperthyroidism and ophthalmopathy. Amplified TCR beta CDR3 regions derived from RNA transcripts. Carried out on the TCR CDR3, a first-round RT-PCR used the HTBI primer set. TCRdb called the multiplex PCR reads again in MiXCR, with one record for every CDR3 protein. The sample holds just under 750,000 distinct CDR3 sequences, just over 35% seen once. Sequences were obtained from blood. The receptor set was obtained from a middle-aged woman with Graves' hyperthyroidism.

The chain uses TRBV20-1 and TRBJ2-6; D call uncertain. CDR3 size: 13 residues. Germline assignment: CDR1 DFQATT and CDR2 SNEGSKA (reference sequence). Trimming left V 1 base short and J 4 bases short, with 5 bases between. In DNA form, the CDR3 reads TGCAGTGCTAGAGGTTTAGGGGCCAACGTCCTGACTTTC. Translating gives CSARGLGANVLTF.

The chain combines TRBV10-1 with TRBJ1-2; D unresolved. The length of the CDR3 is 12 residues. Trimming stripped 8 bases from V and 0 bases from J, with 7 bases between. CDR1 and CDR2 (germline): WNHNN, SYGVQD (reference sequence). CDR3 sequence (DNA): TGCGCCAGCGGCGAAGCTAACTATGGCTACACCTTC. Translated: CASGEANYGYTF.

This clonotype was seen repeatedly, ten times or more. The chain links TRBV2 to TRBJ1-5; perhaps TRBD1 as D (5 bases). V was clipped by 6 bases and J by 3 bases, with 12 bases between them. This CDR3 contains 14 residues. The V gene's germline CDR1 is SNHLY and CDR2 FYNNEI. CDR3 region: CASREKGTNQPQHF. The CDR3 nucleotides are TGTGCCAGCAGGGAGAAAGGGACCAATCAGCCCCAGCATTTT.

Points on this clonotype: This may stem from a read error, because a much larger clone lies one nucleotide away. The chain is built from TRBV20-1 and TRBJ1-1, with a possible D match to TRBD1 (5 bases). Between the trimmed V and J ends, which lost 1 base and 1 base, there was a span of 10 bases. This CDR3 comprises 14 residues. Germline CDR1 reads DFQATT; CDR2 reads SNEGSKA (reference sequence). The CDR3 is CSARGGAGNTEAFF. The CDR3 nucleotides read TGCAGTGCTAGAGGCGGGGCGGGGAACACTGAAGCTTTCTTT.

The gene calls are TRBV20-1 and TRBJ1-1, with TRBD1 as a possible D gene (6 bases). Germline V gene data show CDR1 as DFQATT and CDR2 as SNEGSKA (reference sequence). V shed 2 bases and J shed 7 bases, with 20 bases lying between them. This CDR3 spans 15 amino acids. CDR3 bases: TGCAGTGCTAGATTTCCCTGGACAGATACTATTGAAGCTTTCTTT. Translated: CSARFPWTDTIEAFF.

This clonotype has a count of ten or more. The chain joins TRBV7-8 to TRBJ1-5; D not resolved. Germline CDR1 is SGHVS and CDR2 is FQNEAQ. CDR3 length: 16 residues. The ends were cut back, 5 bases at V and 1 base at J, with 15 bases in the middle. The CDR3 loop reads CASSEPQRASNQPQHF. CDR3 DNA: TGTGCCAGCAGCGAACCGCAGAGAGCGAGCAATCAGCCCCAGCATTTT.

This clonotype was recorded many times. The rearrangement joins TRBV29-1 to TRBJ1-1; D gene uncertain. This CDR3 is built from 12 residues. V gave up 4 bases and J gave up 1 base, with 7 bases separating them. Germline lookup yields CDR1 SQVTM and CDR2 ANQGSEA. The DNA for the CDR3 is TGCAGCGTTGTGGAAGGGAACACTGAAGCTTTCTTT. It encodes CSVVEGNTEAFF.

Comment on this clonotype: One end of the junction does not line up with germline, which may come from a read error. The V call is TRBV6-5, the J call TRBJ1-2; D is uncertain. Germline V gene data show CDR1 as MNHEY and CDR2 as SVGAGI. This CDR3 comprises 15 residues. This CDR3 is CAISYSAFYNYGYTF. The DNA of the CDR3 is TGTGCCATCAGTTACTCAGCCTTTTACAACTATGGCTACACCTTC.

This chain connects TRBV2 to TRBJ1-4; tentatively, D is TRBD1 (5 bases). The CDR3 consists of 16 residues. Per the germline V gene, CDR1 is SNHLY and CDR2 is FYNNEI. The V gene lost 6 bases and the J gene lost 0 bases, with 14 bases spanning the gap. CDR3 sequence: CASSKQEHATNEKLFF. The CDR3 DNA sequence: TGTGCCAGCAGCAAACAGGAGCACGCAACTAATGAAAAACTGTTTTTT.

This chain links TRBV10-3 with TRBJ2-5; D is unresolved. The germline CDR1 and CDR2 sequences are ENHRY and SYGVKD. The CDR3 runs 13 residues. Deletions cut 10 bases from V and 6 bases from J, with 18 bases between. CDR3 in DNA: TGTGCCAGCAGAGATACATTCCAGAAGACCCAGTACTTC. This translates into CASRDTFQKTQYF.

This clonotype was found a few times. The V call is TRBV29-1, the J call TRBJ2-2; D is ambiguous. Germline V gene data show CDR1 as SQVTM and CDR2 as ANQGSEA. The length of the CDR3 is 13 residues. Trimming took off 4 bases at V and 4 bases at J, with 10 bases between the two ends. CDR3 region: CSVGTRFTGELFF. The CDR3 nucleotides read TGCAGCGTTGGAACCCGTTTCACCGGGGAGCTGTTTTTT.

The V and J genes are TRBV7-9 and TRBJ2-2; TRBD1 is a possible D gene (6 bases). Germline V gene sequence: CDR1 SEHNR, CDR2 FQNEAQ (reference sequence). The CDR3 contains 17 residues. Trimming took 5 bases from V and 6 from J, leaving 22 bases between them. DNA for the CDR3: TGTGCCAGCAGCCTTCTACAGGGTTTGAGGAAGGCCGGGGAGCTGTTTTTT. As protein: CASSLLQGLRKAGELFF.

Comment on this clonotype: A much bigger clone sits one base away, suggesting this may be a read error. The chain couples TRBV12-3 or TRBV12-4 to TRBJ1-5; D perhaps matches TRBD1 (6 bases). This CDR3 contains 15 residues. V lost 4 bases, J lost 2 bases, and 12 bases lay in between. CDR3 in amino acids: CASSSPGDGNQPQHF. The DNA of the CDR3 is TGTGCCAGCAGTTCGCCAGGGGATGGCAATCAGCCCCAGCATTTT.

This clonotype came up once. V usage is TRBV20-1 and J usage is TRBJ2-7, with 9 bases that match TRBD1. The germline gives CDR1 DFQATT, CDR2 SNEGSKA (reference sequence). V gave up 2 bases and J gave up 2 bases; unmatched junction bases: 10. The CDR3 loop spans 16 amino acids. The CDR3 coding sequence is TGCAGTGCTAGATCCTCGGTAGGGACAGGGACCTACGAGCAGTACTTC. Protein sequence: CSARSSVGTGTYEQYF.

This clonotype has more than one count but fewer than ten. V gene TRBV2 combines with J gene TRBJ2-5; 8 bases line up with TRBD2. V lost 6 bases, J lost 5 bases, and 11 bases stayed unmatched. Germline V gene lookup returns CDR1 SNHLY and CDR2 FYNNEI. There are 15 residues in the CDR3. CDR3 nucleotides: TGTGCCAGCAGCCGGGAGGGGGAGGTATCGGAGACCCAGTACTTC. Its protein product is CASSREGEVSETQYF.

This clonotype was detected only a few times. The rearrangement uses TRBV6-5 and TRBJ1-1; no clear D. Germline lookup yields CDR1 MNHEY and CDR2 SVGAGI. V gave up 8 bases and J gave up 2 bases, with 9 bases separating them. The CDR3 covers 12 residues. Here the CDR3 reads CASAQENTEAFF. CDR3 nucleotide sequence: TGTGCCAGCGCCCAAGAAAACACTGAAGCTTTCTTT.

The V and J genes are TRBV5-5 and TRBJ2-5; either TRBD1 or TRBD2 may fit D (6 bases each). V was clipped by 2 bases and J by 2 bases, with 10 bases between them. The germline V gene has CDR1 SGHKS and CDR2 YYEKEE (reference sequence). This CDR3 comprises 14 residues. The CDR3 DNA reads TGTGCCAGCAGCTTACGGGGGCCGCAAGAGACCCAGTACTTC. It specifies CASSLRGPQETQYF.

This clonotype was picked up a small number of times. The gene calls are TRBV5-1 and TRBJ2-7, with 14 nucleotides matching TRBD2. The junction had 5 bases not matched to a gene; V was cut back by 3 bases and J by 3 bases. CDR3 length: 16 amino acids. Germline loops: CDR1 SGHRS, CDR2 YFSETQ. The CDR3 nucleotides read TGCGCCAGCAGCTCGGGACTAGCGGGAGAAATCTACGAGCAGTACTTC. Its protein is CASSSGLAGEIYEQYF.